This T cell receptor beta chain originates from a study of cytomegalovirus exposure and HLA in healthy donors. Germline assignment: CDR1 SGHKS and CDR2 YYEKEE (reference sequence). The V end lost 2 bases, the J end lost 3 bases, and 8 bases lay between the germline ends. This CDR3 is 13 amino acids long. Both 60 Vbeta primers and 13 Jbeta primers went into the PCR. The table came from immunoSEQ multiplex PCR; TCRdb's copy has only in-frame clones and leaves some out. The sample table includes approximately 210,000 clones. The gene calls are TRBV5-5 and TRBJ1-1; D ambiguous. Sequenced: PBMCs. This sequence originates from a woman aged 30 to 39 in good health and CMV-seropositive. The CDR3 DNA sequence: TGTGCCAGCAGCTTTCTGGAGGACACTGAAGCTTTCTTT. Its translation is CASSFLEDTEAFF. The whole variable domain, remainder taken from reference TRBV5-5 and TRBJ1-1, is DAGVTQSPTHLIKTRGQQVTLRCSPISGHKSVSWYQQVLGQGPQFIFQYYEKEERGRGNFPDRFSARQFPNYSSELNVNALLLGDSALYLCASSFLEDTEAFFGQGTRLTVV.